Included here is one T cell receptor beta chain sequence, with context. V was clipped by 4 bases and J by 2 bases, with 5 bases between them. This CDR3 comprises 13 residues. Germline assignment: CDR1 MNHEY and CDR2 SVGEGT. The data derive from a study of blood T cell repertoires in COVID-19. The overall study: COVID-19 samples, acute and convalescent, were from the United States, Italy and Spain.

Recruitment covered roughly 22 US areas and drew participants whose ages spanned about 18 to 90 years. In assigning cohorts, the study relied on participant-reported clinical history. The method was immunoSEQ multiplex PCR; TCRdb's version includes in-frame clones alone and lacks a portion of them. This repertoire shows about 270,000 clones, around 85% found once; its top ten account for approximately 8.2%. Sequencing was carried out using PBMCs or T cells enriched from blood (not recorded which). The sequence came from a woman between 50 and 59 years old with acute COVID-19. V gene TRBV6-2 or TRBV6-3 combines with J gene TRBJ2-2; D is unresolved. The CDR3 DNA sequence: TGTGCCAGCAGTTCCTTTAACACCGGGGAGCTGTTTTTT. Translating gives CASSSFNTGELFF.